This record covers a single T cell receptor (beta chain). This clonotype occurred a few times. There is no known antigen for this receptor. There are no base qualities to consult, and no much larger clone falls within one base. The data derive from a study of T cell repertoires in cytomegalovirus infection (dated by TCRdb to about 2019). In the study overall: Donor HLA type was relevant to the analysis, because carriage of CMV infection together with the matching HLA type was indicated by public TCR beta signatures.

Via the germline V gene, CDR1 is MGHRA and CDR2 YSYEKL. Counted from cysteine to phenylalanine, this CDR3 has 16 amino acids. The read is trimmed to its CDR3 DNA, 48 bases read in frame from base 1. V loses 4 bases, J loses 6 bases, and the germline ends lie 18 bases apart. Sequencing instrument: Illumina HiSeq 1500. TCRdb passed the public sequencing reads through fastp at Q25 and MiXCR, retaining productive beta sequences. Entries that share a CDR3 protein sequence are merged under the most common genes and DNA. This sample lists fewer than 550,000 distinct CDR3 sequences; around 27% were detected once. Together, the top ten hold about 12% of the sample. What the research found in general, with its limitations: In both this cohort and an independent approximately 370-donor cohort, the cumulative frequency of public TCR beta family members distinguished carriers of CMV infection plus the relevant HLA type. The ex vivo response was dominated by HLA-C-restricted CMV-specific TCR beta clonotypes, and the single most frequent clonotype in two of eight donors was supplied by these HLA-C-restricted clonotypes.

This clonotype was sampled from a human donor in good health (CMV status not recorded). Some clones in this sample may be carry-over from other donors' samples. The chain uses TRBV4-1 and TRBJ1-4; a weak D assignment points to TRBD1 (5 bases agree). The sample consisted of PBMCs. In nucleotide form, the sequence is TGCGCCAGCAGCCGGACGGTGGGCAGGGTGGATGAAAAACTGTTTTTT. Translated, it reads CASSRTVGRVDEKLFF.